This T cell receptor (beta chain) was captured by sequencing in a study of cytomegalovirus exposure and HLA in healthy donors. Both 60 Vbeta primers and 13 Jbeta primers went into the PCR. Produced via immunoSEQ multiplex PCR; TCRdb's table is partial and in-frame only. Among approximately 160,000 clones listed, around 80% were seen once. The germline CDR1 and CDR2 sequences are SGHDN and FVKESK. The CDR3 is 14 residues long. The V end was cut by 4 bases, the J end by 0 bases, with 9 bases between. The specimen sequenced was PBMCs. This receptor was taken from a man aged 18 to 35 in good health and CMV-seronegative. The chain has TRBV14 and TRBJ2-5; D is perhaps TRBD2 (6 bases). CDR3 loop: CASSPGEYQETQYF. The DNA of the CDR3 is TGTGCCAGCAGCCCGGGGGAGTACCAAGAGACCCAGTACTTC.